This note documents a single T cell receptor (beta chain) sequence. Its target is not known. The data belong to a study of T-cell reconstitution after alpha-beta-depleted transplantation in children. Overall study results and limits: There were reportedly several hundred expanded graft clones from which alpha-beta T cells came about two months after transplant. The main origin of T-cell counts and diversity one year after transplant was newly produced T cells. Diversity of TCRbeta at day 60 was high in some patients, arising from surviving recipient T cells and thymic progenitors.

Germline V gene lookup returns CDR1 MNHNY and CDR2 SVGAGI (reference sequence). V was cut by 4 bases and J by 8 bases, with 14 bases left in between. The CDR3 is 13 amino acids. Preparing the TCRbeta library involved the use of unique molecular identifiers. MiXCR, applied by TCRdb to the PCR reads, yields one record per CDR3 protein. This table has 800,000 to 1,000,000 distinct CDR3 sequences, 25% to 30% appearing once. The source of this sequence is a boy in the first two years of life who had a stem cell transplant for SCID, so the T cells may come from the graft donor. Sequenced material: PBMCs, mostly from graft donor cells, taken 360 days after TCRalphabeta/CD19-depleted stem cell transplant. V usage is TRBV6-6 and J usage is TRBJ1-2; D is possibly TRBD1 (6 bases). DNA for the CDR3: TGTGCCAGCAGTTCCGACAGGATTAGCGGCTACACCTTC. This encodes CASSSDRISGYTF.